This T cell receptor (beta chain) was sequenced in a study of CD8 T cells in ankylosing spondylitis. Study-wide results and caveats: The study identified a TCR beta motif of seven or eight highly homologous variants that appeared characteristic of ankylosing spondylitis blood. Reports say disease-linked clones showed up significantly more in matched ankylosing spondylitis synovial fluid.

Quantitative 5'-RACE with molecular barcodes produced the TCR beta libraries. TCRdb redid the calling of the 5' RACE reads with MiXCR, one entry per CDR3 protein. This sample has around 220,000 distinct CDR3 sequences, with approximately 20% found just once. V trimming: 2 bases; J trimming: 4 bases; junction bases outside the gene matches: 7. CDR3 length: 16 amino acids. Germline V gene lookup returns CDR1 MGHRA and CDR2 YSYEKL. Concerning this clonotype itself: As yet, its antigen is unknown.

Sequencing used blood, either unsorted or a sorted T cell fraction (not recorded which). The chain combines TRBV4-1 with TRBJ1-4; 7 bases match TRBD1. The TCR was taken from a male donor with ankylosing spondylitis. CDR3 residues: CASSQYPGQLNEKLFF. CDR3 sequence (DNA): TGCGCCAGCAGCCAATATCCGGGACAGCTTAATGAAAAACTGTTTTTT.